This is a list of T cell receptor beta chains from one sample in a study of CD8 T cells in ankylosing spondylitis. TCRdb processed the 5' RACE reads anew with MiXCR; each CDR3 protein has one entry. The sample has 25,000 to 35,000 distinct CDR3 sequences; 30% are singletons. The source material was synovial fluid, either unsorted or a sorted T cell fraction (not recorded which). These receptors came from a male donor with ankylosing spondylitis. CDR3s include the opening cysteine and the closing phenylalanine or tryptophan. D genes are given only for firm matches. Clone size appears in some rows only: once, few, many, or a class for an expanded clone.

>many|TRBJ2-7|TRBD1|TRBV12-3/TRBV12-4
TGTGCCAGCAGCCTGCCAGGGGGACACGAGCAGTACTTC
CASSLPGGHEQYF
>NA|TRBJ1-1|NA|TRBV7-6
TGTGCCAGCACGAAATCTTCAGGGGTAATCACTGAAGCTTTCTTT
CASTKSSGVITEAFF
>medium-sized|TRBJ2-5|NA|TRBV7-2
TGTGCCAGCAGCTCTGAGATTTCGGAGACCCAGTACTTC
CASSSEISETQYF
>few|TRBJ2-7|TRBD2|TRBV6-2/TRBV6-3
TGTGCCAGCAGCCTTAGACTAGCGGGCCTCTACGAGCAGTACTTC
CASSLRLAGLYEQYF
>NA|TRBJ1-2|NA|TRBV6-1
TGTGCCACCGGCAACGCGGCGTTCTATGGCTACACCTTC
CATGNAAFYGYTF
>many|TRBJ2-1|TRBD2|TRBV6-2/TRBV6-3
TGTGCCAGCAGTTACTCGAACATAGCGGCGCGTTGGACTAGCCGAATCAATGAGCAGTTCTTC
CASSYSNIAARWTSRINEQFF
>many|TRBJ2-3|NA|TRBV29-1
TGCAGCGCAAAGGGGTGGGAGAGTGGAGCAGATACGCAGTATTTT
CSAKGWESGADTQYF
>few|TRBJ1-2|NA|TRBV7-9
TGTGCCAGCAGCTATGAGGGTTTTATAGATGGCTACACCTTC
CASSYEGFIDGYTF
>NA|TRBJ2-5|NA|TRBV13
TGTGCCAGCAGCTCCCGGGAAGGGACGATCCAAGAGACCCAGTACTTC
CASSSREGTIQETQYF
>NA|TRBJ2-7|TRBD1|TRBV5-1
TGCGCCAGCAACCCCGGGACAGGGTCCTACGAGCAGTACTTC
CASNPGTGSYEQYF
>few|TRBJ2-1|NA|TRBV2
TGTGCCAGCATCGAACGGGACAATGAGCAGTTCTTC
CASIERDNEQFF
>few|TRBJ2-2|NA|TRBV29-1
TGCAGCGTTGAAGACGGGGAGCTGTTTTTT
CSVEDGELFF
>many|TRBJ1-6|TRBD1|TRBV20-1
TGCAGTACCACAGGGGTGGTTGGGGTTAATTCACCCCTCCACTTT
CSTTGVVGVNSPLHF
>NA|TRBJ1-4|NA|TRBV7-2
TGTGCCAGCAGCTTAAGCCAGGGAGGTGAAAAACTGTTTTTT
CASSLSQGGEKLFF
>many|TRBJ2-5|NA|TRBV10-3
TGTGCCATCAGTCAGGACTTGGGGACCCAGTACTTC
CAISQDLGTQYF
>NA|TRBJ2-1|TRBD2|TRBV20-1
TGCAGTGTTGGCGGGAGGGGGTACAATGAGCAGTTCTTC
CSVGGRGYNEQFF
>NA|TRBJ2-2|NA|TRBV11-3
NA
CASSNRGAVFF
>NA|TRBJ2-1|NA|TRBV7-2
TGTGCCAGCAGCCTAATGAGTGTCTCCTACAATGAGCAGTTCTTC
CASSLMSVSYNEQFF
>once|TRBJ1-4|NA|TRBV7-2
TGTGCCAGCAGCTTAATCCAGGGAGGTGAAAAACTGTTTTTT
CASSLIQGGEKLFF
>NA|TRBJ2-3|TRBD2|TRBV9
TGTGCCAGCACCCTAGCGGGAGGCACAGATACGCAGTATTTT
CASTLAGGTDTQYF
>NA|TRBJ2-7|TRBD1|TRBV13
TGTGCCCAAAGGGGCGGGACAGGGATTAACTACGAGCAGTACTTC
CAQRGGTGINYEQYF
>few|TRBJ1-3|TRBD1|TRBV4-1
TGCGCCAGCAGCCAAGGGACAGGCTCTGGAAACACCATATATTTT
CASSQGTGSGNTIYF
>NA|TRBJ2-1|NA|TRBV20-1
TGCAGTGCTAGGAGCGGTCGGGAGAGCGATGAGCAGTTCTTC
CSARSGRESDEQFF
>NA|TRBJ2-7|TRBD2|TRBV20-1
TGCAGTGCTAGAGACCAGACTAGCGGGGAGACCTACGAGCAGTACTTC
CSARDQTSGETYEQYF
>NA|TRBJ2-1|TRBD2|TRBV20-1
TGCAGTGCTGAGAGCGGGGTTGAGCAGTTCTTC
CSAESGVEQFF
>few|TRBJ2-7|NA|TRBV29-1
TGCAGCGTTGAATTCTCATACGAGCAGTACTTC
CSVEFSYEQYF
>NA|TRBJ2-2|TRBD2|TRBV2
TGTGCCAGCAGTATACTAGCGGGAGGGATGTCCGGGGAGCTGTTTTTT
CASSILAGGMSGELFF
>few|TRBJ2-1|TRBD2|TRBV9
TGTGCCAGCAGCCCCTGGACTAGCGGAGACAATGAGCAGTTCTTC
CASSPWTSGDNEQFF
>NA|TRBJ2-1|TRBD2|TRBV20-1
TGCAGGGCCCAGGCCGAGGACGAGCCCCCTAGCGGATATTACAATGAGCAGTTCTTC
CRAQAEDEPPSGYYNEQFF
>NA|TRBJ2-2|NA|TRBV19
TGTGCCAGTAAGGGCGGGACTTCGAACACCGGGGAGCTGTTTTTT
CASKGGTSNTGELFF
>few|TRBJ1-2|NA|TRBV12-3/TRBV12-4
TGTGCCAGCATGGGGACATTGGGCTATGGCTACACCTTC
CASMGTLGYGYTF
>NA|TRBJ1-5|NA|TRBV5-5
TGTGCCAGCAGCTTGGGGCCCGAGGTAGGGCATATCAATCAGCCCCAGCATTTT
CASSLGPEVGHINQPQHF
>NA|TRBJ2-5|NA|TRBV23-1
TGCGCCAGCACTCGGGAGACCCAGTACTTC
CASTRETQYF
>few|TRBJ2-2|NA|TRBV3-1
TGTGCCAGCAGCCGCGACGGCGCGGGCTCCGGAGAGCTGTTTTTT
CASSRDGAGSGELFF
>NA|TRBJ2-1|TRBD2|TRBV5-1
TGCGCCAGCCACTTAGCGGGAGGAAAGGGTAATGAGCAGTTCTTC
CASHLAGGKGNEQFF
>NA|TRBJ2-4|TRBD2|TRBV12-3/TRBV12-4
TGTGCCAGCAGGCCACTAGCGGAGCAAGGCGACATTCAGTACTTC
CASRPLAEQGDIQYF
>medium-sized|TRBJ2-7|NA|TRBV5-1
TGCGCCAGCAGCGATGGCGGTGGGGACTACGAGCAGTACTTC
CASSDGGGDYEQYF
>NA|TRBJ2-1|TRBD2|TRBV20-1
TGCAGTCCTTTAGCGGGATTCTCCTACAATGAGCAGTTCTTC
CSPLAGFSYNEQFF
>NA|TRBJ1-5|NA|TRBV12-3/TRBV12-4
TGTGCCAGCTCCCTCGACAGCCATAGCAATCAGCCCCAGCATTTT
CASSLDSHSNQPQHF